This TCR delta chain was captured by sequencing in a study of gamma-delta chains in newborns, infants, children. Study overall: Polyclonal expansion of innate γδ T cells after birth follows microbial exposure.

As concerns this clone: A much larger clonotype is one base distant, so this may be a read error. Other DNA sequences in the same sample also yield this CDR3.

TCRdb reprocessed the reads through CATT. Here the sample spans 15,000 or so delta-chain clones, about 7% being singletons. From germline, CDR1 is GEAIGNYY and CDR2 EKD. The CDR3 is 20 amino acids. The V gene end was trimmed by 2 bases and the J gene end by 0 bases; junction bases not matched to a gene: 10. Material: blood. The genes are TRDV2 and TRDJ3; TRDD3 matches at 9 bases. The sequence came from a child who was a newborn, infant or young child, either healthy, febrile or measles-vaccinated (not recorded which). CDR3 amino acids: CACDKVLGDPSSWDTRQMFF. DNA for the CDR3: TGTGCCTGTGACAAAGTGCTGGGGGATCCTTCCTCCTGGGACACCCGACAGATGTTTTTC.